The next 15 T cell receptor beta chains were all read from a single sample in a study of blood T cell repertoires in COVID-19. The repertoire was sequenced with immunoSEQ multiplex PCR; TCRdb's copy has only in-frame clones and lacks some. Counted here are approximately 69,000 clones, under 85% occurring once; the ten biggest clones make up 16%. The sample consisted of peripheral blood. The receptors derive from a man between 60 and 75 years old with acute or convalescent COVID-19.

The CDR3 bases are TGTGCCAGCAGCTATCCGGGACAGGCGTTCTATGGCTACACCTTC. Amino acid sequence: CASSYPGQAFYGYTF. The V gene is TRBV5-6, the J gene TRBJ1-2; 8 bases agree with TRBD1. After removal of 3 bases from V and 4 bases from J, the junction contained 8 bases not matched to a gene. Germline V gives CDR1 SGHDT, CDR2 YYEEEE. The CDR3 is 15 residues long.

The rearrangement joins TRBV6-2 or TRBV6-3 to TRBJ2-3; D gene ambiguous. Trimming cost V 3 bases and J 2 bases, with 21 bases left between them. This CDR3 region has 18 residues. Germline loops: CDR1 MNHEY, CDR2 SVGEGT. CDR3 DNA: TGTGCCAGCAGTTATTCGGTTCTCCCCCCCGGTATCACAGATACGCAGTATTTT. It encodes CASSYSVLPPGITDTQYF.

This chain links TRBV10-3 with TRBJ2-3; 8 positions match TRBD2. The V gene end was trimmed by 5 bases and the J gene end by 0 bases; junction bases not matched to a gene: 1. This CDR3 comprises 14 residues. In germline, CDR1 is ENHRY, CDR2 SYGVKD. The CDR3 region has the DNA TGTGCCATCAGTTTAGCGGGGAGCACAGATACGCAGTATTTT. It yields the protein CAISLAGSTDTQYF.

The genes are TRBV7-2 and TRBJ1-3; D is perhaps TRBD1 (6 bases). Deletions cut 5 bases from V and 3 bases from J, with 14 bases between. Germline V gene sequence: CDR1 SGHTA, CDR2 FQGNSA. The CDR3 covers 15 residues. Written as DNA, the CDR3 is TGTGCCAGCAGCCTCCTCACAGGGATTGGAAACACCATATATTTT. The encoded protein is CASSLLTGIGNTIYF.

The chain recombines TRBV30 with TRBJ2-5; 11 bases align to TRBD2. After removal of 6 bases from V and 0 bases from J, the junction contained 6 bases not matched to a gene. Germline V CDR1 and CDR2: GTSNPN, SVGIG (reference sequence). The CDR3 runs 15 residues. CDR3 nucleotide sequence: TGTGCCTGCAATATAGCGGGGGGGAACCAAGAGACCCAGTACTTC. Amino acid sequence: CACNIAGGNQETQYF.

This chain uses TRBV7-9 with TRBJ1-1; D is unclear. Trimming shortened V by 6 bases and J by 0 bases, and 14 bases separated the two germline ends. This CDR3 has 15 residues. Germline V gene sequence: CDR1 SEHNR, CDR2 FQNEAQ (reference sequence). CDR3: CASRGVRSLNTEAFF. The CDR3 DNA reads TGTGCCAGCAGGGGAGTAAGGAGTTTGAACACTGAAGCTTTCTTT.

The sample holds a few counts of this clone. The chain links TRBV23-1 to TRBJ2-7; 7 positions agree with TRBD1. TRBV23-1 is an ORF, and what it does is uncertain. Trimming took 10 bases from V and 4 from J; bases not matched to a gene: 13. CDR3 length equals 14 residues. The DNA of the CDR3 is TGCGCCAATCCACCGACAGGGATCTTTTACGAGCAGTACTTC. This translates into CANPPTGIFYEQYF.

The chain couples TRBV12-3 or TRBV12-4 to TRBJ2-1, with D possibly matching TRBD1 (6 bases). Trimming removed 6 bases from V and 13 bases from J, with 16 bases in between. The CDR3 extends over 12 amino acids. CDR3 region: CASSLQGGPQFF. DNA of the CDR3: TGTGCCAGCAGCCTACAGGGTGGTCCACAGTTCTTC.

This clone was counted between two and nine times. The chain has TRBV27 and TRBJ2-7; the D gene is possibly TRBD1 (6 bases). Deletions cut 3 bases from V and 4 bases from J, with 19 bases between. CDR3 length: 16 residues. The germline V gene encodes CDR1 MNHEY and CDR2 SMNVEV (reference sequence). CDR3 nucleotide sequence: TGTGCCAGCAGTTTTTTGGGGGCCGCCAGGGGATACGAGCAGTACTTC. Encoded protein: CASSFLGAARGYEQYF.

The chain recombines TRBV2 with TRBJ2-3; TRBD1 matches at 10 bases. This CDR3 has 17 residues. With V trimmed by 6 bases and J by 2 bases, 11 bases remained unmatched. Per germline, CDR1 SNHLY and CDR2 FYNNEI. This chain's CDR3 is CASRTPGQGINTDTQYF. The DNA for the CDR3 is TGTGCCAGCAGGACCCCGGGACAGGGGATTAACACAGATACGCAGTATTTT.

This clone was counted ten times or more. The chain has TRBV6-2 or TRBV6-3 and TRBJ2-1, with 10 nucleotides matching TRBD1. The CDR3 totals 17 residues. V shed 0 bases and J 3 bases; nucleotides not matched to a gene: 5. Germline V lookup: CDR1 MNHEY, CDR2 SVGEGT. CDR3 bases: TGTGCCAGCAGTTACTCGCCGACAGGGGGCATCTACAATGAGCAGTTCTTC. It translates to CASSYSPTGGIYNEQFF.

The chain has TRBV5-1 and TRBJ1-5; D gene uncertain. The CDR3 has 15 residues. CDR1 is SGHRS, CDR2 YFSETQ, per germline. Deletions cut 4 bases from V and 1 base from J, with 12 bases between. Written as DNA, the CDR3 is TGCGCCAGCAGCGCTTACACCGAAAGCAATCAGCCCCAGCATTTT. It is translated as CASSAYTESNQPQHF.

The rearrangement uses TRBV28 and TRBJ2-1; TRBD2 matches at 9 bases. Germline values: CDR1 MDHEN, CDR2 SYDVKM. The CDR3 runs 14 residues. J lost 7 bases, V lost 5 bases, and 6 bases had no gene match. The CDR3 reads CASSGAGGRNEQFF. The CDR3 DNA is TGTGCCAGCAGTGGAGCGGGGGGCAGGAATGAGCAGTTCTTC.

The chain carries TRBV7-8 and TRBJ2-5; no reliable D call. V shed 8 bases and J shed 4 bases, with 8 bases lying between them. The CDR3 totals 11 residues. Germline loops: CDR1 SGHVS, CDR2 FQNEAQ. CDR3 DNA sequence: TGTGCCAGCCTGGCTGGAGAGACCCAGTACTTC. It specifies CASLAGETQYF. The whole variable domain, remainder taken from reference TRBV7-8 and TRBJ2-5, is GAGVSQSPRYKVAKRGQDVALRCDPISGHVSLFWYQQALGQGPEFLTYFQNEAQLDKSGLPSDRFFAERPEGSVSTLKIQRTQQEDSAVYLCASLAGETQYFGPGTRLLVL.

The rearrangement joins TRBV11-2 to TRBJ2-1; D gene uncertain. Per the germline V gene, CDR1 is SGHAT and CDR2 is FQNNGV. The V gene lost 5 bases and the J gene lost 4 bases, with 9 bases spanning the gap. The length of the CDR3 is 13 residues. The CDR3 coding sequence is TGTGCCAGCAGCCTGGGCCAATACAATGAGCAGTTCTTC. It translates to CASSLGQYNEQFF. The full variable domain, completed using reference TRBV11-2 and TRBJ2-1, is EAGVAQSPRYKIIEKRQSVAFWCNPISGHATLYWYQQILGQGPKLLIQFQNNGVVDDSQLPKDRFSAERLKGVDSTLKIQPAKLEDSAVYLCASSLGQYNEQFFGPGTRLTVL.